This is a list of T cell receptor beta chains from one sample in a study of blood T cell repertoires in COVID-19. The repertoire was sequenced with immunoSEQ multiplex PCR; TCRdb's copy has only in-frame clones and lacks some. Of approximately 150,000 clones listed, roughly 89% were seen once; the top ten hold around 5%. The sample taken for sequencing was peripheral blood. The receptors were sampled from a human donor in a cohort sampled during active COVID-19. Each CDR3 is given with its conserved first and last residue. The D gene is left open where the match is weak. Some rows have no size entry. The others give once, few or many, or a class for an expanded clone.

V gene	CDR3 length	J gene	D gene	clone size	CDR3 DNA	CDR3 protein
TRBV9	15	TRBJ1-2	TRBD1	NA	TGTGCCAGCAGCGTAGTAACCGGGCAGGGGGATGGCTACACCTTC	CASSVVTGQGDGYTF
TRBV5-1	14	TRBJ1-2	NA	NA	TGCGCCAGCAGTCCCTCGAGGGAAAACTATGGCTACACCTTC	CASSPSRENYGYTF
TRBV7-2	12	TRBJ2-7	NA	NA	TGTGCCAGCAGCCAAGGGGGTGGCGAGCAGTACTTC	CASSQGGGEQYF
TRBV30	12	TRBJ2-7	NA	NA	TGTGCCTGGAGTCTCCCTCAGCGCCGGTGGTACTTC	CAWSLPQRRWYF
TRBV6-5	13	TRBJ2-7	NA	once	TGTGCCAGCAGCACAACAGTGGGCTACGAGCAGTACTTC	CASSTTVGYEQYF
TRBV6-5	12	TRBJ2-7	NA	NA	TGTGCCAGCTCCTTACTCGGGGGTGAGCAGTACTTC	CASSLLGGEQYF
TRBV12-3/TRBV12-4	13	TRBJ1-1	NA	NA	TGTGCCAGCAGTTTAACTCAGGACACTGAAGCTTTCTTT	CASSLTQDTEAFF
TRBV28	11	TRBJ2-7	NA	NA	TGTGCCAGCAGTTTAGCGACTAGTAGGTACTTC	CASSLATSRYF
TRBV6-5	13	TRBJ2-7	NA	NA	TGTGCCAGCAGAGGTCCAGGGGAGGGGGAGCAGTACTTC	CASRGPGEGEQYF
TRBV7-8	16	TRBJ2-1	TRBD2	once	TGTGCTAGCAGCTTAGACGGGACTAGGGTGGTTACTGAGCAGTTCTTC	CASSLDGTRVVTEQFF
TRBV9	16	TRBJ2-2	TRBD2	NA	TGTGCCAGCAGCGTCGGACTAGCGGGGGTAGGCGGGGAGCTGTTTTTT	CASSVGLAGVGGELFF
TRBV6-6	16	TRBJ2-7	NA	NA	TGTGCCAGCAGTTCGTCTAAACGACAGGATTCCTACGAGCAGTACTTC	CASSSSKRQDSYEQYF
TRBV11-3	13	TRBJ1-1	TRBD1	NA	TGTGCCAGCAGCGTTGGACAGGTCGCTGAAGCTTTCTTT	CASSVGQVAEAFF
TRBV30	13	TRBJ1-2	TRBD1	NA	TGTGCCTCCCCTCAGGGGGCCGTGGGGGGCTACACCTTC	CASPQGAVGGYTF
TRBV29-1	10	TRBJ2-1	NA	NA	TGCAGCGTTGTGGCCGATGAGCAGTTCTTC	CSVVADEQFF
TRBV4-3	15	TRBJ1-1	NA	NA	TGCGCCAGCAGCCAAGAAATAGGGAGAGGCACTGAAGCTTTCTTT	CASSQEIGRGTEAFF
TRBV2	15	TRBJ2-1	TRBD2	NA	TGTGCCAGCACAAGAATGGCTAGCGGGGGAGATGAGCAGTTCTTC	CASTRMASGGDEQFF
TRBV5-1	17	TRBJ2-5	TRBD2	NA	TGCGCCAGCAGCTTGGGGTCTAGCGGGATGATACGAGAGACCCAGTACTTC	CASSLGSSGMIRETQYF
TRBV19	15	TRBJ2-7	TRBD1	NA	TGTGCCAGTACCGCACAGGGGGCAGGACGCTACGAGCAGTACTTC	CASTAQGAGRYEQYF
TRBV11-3	17	TRBJ2-1	TRBD2	NA	TGTGCCAGCAGCTTGGTTCTTTCTAGCGGGGGTCCCAATGAGCAGTTCTTC	CASSLVLSSGGPNEQFF
TRBV6-2/TRBV6-3	16	TRBJ2-4	TRBD2	NA	TGTGCCAGCAGTTACGAGCGGGGGGGCCCCAAAAACATTCAGTACTTC	CASSYERGGPKNIQYF
TRBV7-9	15	TRBJ1-2	TRBD1	NA	TGTGCCAGCAGCTCTACAGGGGGCGGCGGCTATGGCTACACCTTC	CASSSTGGGGYGYTF
TRBV7-9	14	TRBJ2-7	TRBD1	NA	TGTGCCAGCAGCGCCCGGGACAGGGGTTACGAGCAGTACTTC	CASSARDRGYEQYF
TRBV7-9	17	TRBJ2-7	TRBD2	NA	TGTGCCAGCAGCTCGACTAGCGGGAGGACGGGGTCCTACGAGCAGTACTTC	CASSSTSGRTGSYEQYF
TRBV24-1	17	TRBJ1-1	NA	NA	TGTGCCACCATGAGCGGGGGCCCGGGACACATGAACACTGAAGCTTTCTTT	CATMSGGPGHMNTEAFF
TRBV3-1/TRBV3-2	17	TRBJ2-3	TRBD2	once	TGTGCCAGCAGCCCGGGACTAGCGGGGGTTTACACAGATACGCAGTATTTT	CASSPGLAGVYTDTQYF
TRBV18	14	TRBJ2-7	TRBD2	once	TGTGCCAGCTCACGGGGCGCGGGAGACTACGAGCAGTACTTC	CASSRGAGDYEQYF
TRBV27	14	TRBJ2-2	NA	NA	TGTGCCAGCAGGGCCGACAGCAACACCGGGGAGCTGTTTTTT	CASRADSNTGELFF
TRBV30	16	TRBJ1-3	TRBD1	NA	TGTGCCTGGAGTGACGTAACAGGGGCCTCTGGAAACACCATATATTTT	CAWSDVTGASGNTIYF
TRBV19	18	TRBJ2-1	TRBD2	NA	TGTGCCAGTAGTATTAGGGGGACTAGCGGGAGTAGGTCCAATGAGCAGTTCTTC	CASSIRGTSGSRSNEQFF
TRBV6-2/TRBV6-3	16	TRBJ1-1	NA	once	TGTGCCAGCAGTTATGAGGCAGTCTCCGCGAACACTGAAGCTTTCTTT	CASSYEAVSANTEAFF
TRBV27	14	TRBJ1-6	NA	NA	TGTGCCAGCAGTTTCCCTGCAGATAATTCACCCCTCCACTTT	CASSFPADNSPLHF
TRBV28	14	TRBJ1-5	NA	NA	TGTGCCAGCAGTTTGGGGGGAAGCAATCAGCCCCAGCATTTT	CASSLGGSNQPQHF
TRBV5-1	12	TRBJ1-4	NA	NA	TGCGCCAGCAGCTTTGGAGGGGAAAAACTGTTTTTT	CASSFGGEKLFF
TRBV19	15	TRBJ2-1	TRBD2	few	TGTGCCAGTAGTATCGGCGGGAGTGTCTACAATGAGCAGTTCTTC	CASSIGGSVYNEQFF
TRBV19	17	TRBJ1-5	NA	NA	TGTGCCAGTAGTATGCGCCAGGGGTTGGGGAACAATCAGCCCCAGCATTTT	CASSMRQGLGNNQPQHF
TRBV19	17	TRBJ1-1	TRBD1	NA	TGTGCCAGTAGGCCTCGGACAGGGCCGGTGGCTGGCACTGAAGCTTTCTTT	CASRPRTGPVAGTEAFF
TRBV30	12	TRBJ2-5	NA	NA	TGTGCCAGGGACGCGGCGCGGGAGACCCAGTACTTC	CARDAARETQYF
TRBV6-2/TRBV6-3	13	TRBJ2-7	NA	NA	TGTGCCAGCAGTTCGGCGGTTCCCTACGAGCAGTACTTC	CASSSAVPYEQYF
TRBV5-6	18	TRBJ2-7	TRBD2	NA	TGTGCCAGCAGCTTGTCTAGCGGGGGGCGGTACTATGCCTACGAGCAGTACTTC	CASSLSSGGRYYAYEQYF
TRBV4-1	15	TRBJ1-1	NA	NA	TGCGCCAGCAGCCGACTAGGGCTGGGTGGCACTGAAGCTTTCTTT	CASSRLGLGGTEAFF